This TCR beta chain appears in the sequencing data of a study of CD8 T cells in ankylosing spondylitis. From germline, CDR1 is SGHAT and CDR2 FQNNGV. The J segment lost 5 bases and the V segment lost 5 bases, leaving 8 bases of the junction unmatched. CDR3 length equals 14 residues. One entry per CDR3 protein results from TCRdb running MiXCR on the 5' RACE reads. The data contain about 300,000 distinct CDR3 sequences, around a tenth of them singletons. A few counts support this clonotype. What was sequenced was blood, either unsorted or a sorted T cell fraction (not recorded which). The chain joins TRBV11-2 to TRBJ2-7; 8 bases are shared with TRBD1. The sequence derives from a female donor with ankylosing spondylitis or in good health (not recorded which). The CDR3 nucleotides read TGTGCCAGCAGCCCGGACAGGGTTTCGGACGAGCAGTACTTC. Amino acids: CASSPDRVSDEQYF.